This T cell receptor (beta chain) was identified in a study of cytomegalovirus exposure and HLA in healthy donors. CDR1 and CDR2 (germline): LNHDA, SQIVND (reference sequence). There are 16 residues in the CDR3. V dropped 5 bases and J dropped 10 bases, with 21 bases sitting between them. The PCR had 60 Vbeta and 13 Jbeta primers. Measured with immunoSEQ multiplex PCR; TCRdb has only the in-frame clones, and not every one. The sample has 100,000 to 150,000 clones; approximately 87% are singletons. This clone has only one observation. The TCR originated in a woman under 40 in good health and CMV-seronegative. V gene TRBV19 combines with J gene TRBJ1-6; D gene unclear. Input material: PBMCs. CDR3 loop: CASSHSAGRANSPLHF. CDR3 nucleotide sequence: TGTGCCAGTAGTCATTCAGCGGGGAGGGCTAACTCACCCCTCCACTTT. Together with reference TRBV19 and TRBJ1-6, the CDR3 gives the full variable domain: DGGITQSPKYLFRKEGQNVTLSCEQNLNHDAMYWYRQDPGQGLRLIYYSQIVNDFQKGDIAEGYSVSREKKESFPLTVTSAQKNPTAFYLCASSHSAGRANSPLHFGNGTRLTVT.